This T cell receptor (beta chain) was recovered during a study of shared clonotypes between healthy human individuals. Terminally differentiated effector memory CD45RA+ cells were excluded by CCR7 positive selection of CD45RO-negative cells. There were no recent acute infections or vaccinations among the donors, who were healthy HIV-negative adults. Concerning this clone itself: Its antigen is undetermined.

Study observations and caveats: In four donors, approximately 5% of naive CD4 clonotypes appeared in common. Generally, naive subsets (rather than memory subsets) showed larger estimated richness.

Each PCR replicate from the sorted subsets contained 200 to 250 ng DNA, which is about 30,000 T cell genomes. The method was immunoSEQ multiplex PCR; TCRdb's version includes in-frame clones alone and lacks a portion of them. The sample lists some 2,100,000 clones, approximately 94% occurring once. The V gene lost 2 bases and the J gene lost 5 bases, with 12 bases spanning the gap. Germline V gene sequence: CDR1 SGHDN, CDR2 FVKESK. The CDR3 is made up of 14 amino acids. Material: naive CD8+ T cells from PBMCs. This TCR was recovered from a man between 18 and 29 years old in good health. Some clones in this sample may be carry-over from other donors' samples. V gene TRBV14 combines with J gene TRBJ1-1; the D is unclear. The CDR3 protein is CASSQKGGRTEAFF. The CDR3 nucleotides read TGTGCCAGCAGCCAAAAGGGAGGGAGGACTGAAGCTTTCTTT.